This TCR beta chain was obtained from a study of cytomegalovirus exposure and HLA in healthy donors (dated by TCRdb to about 2017). Study-level background: In an earlier analysis of 587 of the donors, 250 to 350 Gb of sequence data and 117 million unique TCR beta sequences from some 170 million T cells were reported. On average, roughly 240,000 unique TCR beta nucleotide sequences were sequenced per donor among 398 genotyped donors of the cohort, with 15% to 20% of those sequences being non-productive. Of the approximately 400 genotyped donors, 65% to 90% were placed in the genetic ancestry cluster associated with self-reported Caucasian donors. To predict cytomegalovirus infection status, the study brought together high-throughput TCR immunosequencing, statistical association of individual TCRs with disease status, and machine learning. Donor age, sex, ethnicity and CMV serostatus were collected together with the repertoire data. Rather than using new phenotypic data, the later analysis identified candidate immune exposures from TCR beta sequences and from how often those sequences occurred across donors. Besides the first cohort of roughly 660 subjects, a separate validation cohort made up of over 95 different subjects was used. The study aimed to test whether cataloging public T cell receptors could reveal signatures of past pathogen exposure. Every repertoire in the discovery cohort had been generated on one and the same sequencing platform. The study used immunosequencing to profile the T cell repertoires of 600 to 850 subjects and linked those repertoires to cytomegalovirus serostatus. Both class I and class II loci were covered by HLA typing, at four-digit resolution. About 280 gigabases of sequencing data and 70 million to 85 million unique TCR sequences were included in an early release covering about 700 HLA-typed donors. Roughly 5 DR-DQ haplotypes were handled as single units for association and clustering because linkage in the cohort was strong. Genome-wide SNP genotypes for about 65% of the roughly 670 donors were used in a later genetic analysis, which treated that subset as a discovery cohort. In a later analysis, previously published TCR beta repertoires from roughly 710 donors were re-analyzed and high-resolution HLA genotyping was added so that TCR occurrence patterns could be studied. An earlier analysis of fewer than 750 of the donors used high-throughput TCR beta sequencing to judge whether each TCR beta V gene segment behaved as functional or pseudogenic. Typing coverage differed by locus: A, B, C, DRB1 and DQB1 were typed in roughly 620-630 donors, DQA1 in roughly 500, DPA1 in 600 to 610, and DPB1 in 400 to 480. The investigation overall reported the following: According to a later analysis, parvovirus B19, influenza, CMV and Epstein-Barr virus appeared linked to several top co-occurrence clusters. Cytomegalovirus status was reported to be diagnosed by the classifier with high specificity and sensitivity in both the original and validation cohorts. Some IMGT-functional V segments, including TRBV6-2 and TRBV6-3, could not be told apart with the 87-base-pair reads, so those segments were excluded. A total of 150 to 200 TCR beta chains were listed by the study as associated with cytomegalovirus. Strong co-occurrence of HLA alleles, especially DR and DQ, made assigning TCR associations to individual alleles difficult. According to a later genetic analysis, donors in an Asian-associated ancestry cluster had fewer N-insertions in productive TCRs than the approximately 690-donor mean. CMV serostatus was the only immune exposure information available for the cohort. Approximately 18 rarely observed V segments, including chromosome 9 orphons, were excluded from the earlier analysis of almost 600 of the donors because counts were too low. The authors suggested that the approach could potentially be generalized to other disease states and immunological phenotypes. Presence/absence analyses assumed roughly uniform sequencing depth across donors, an assumption that may not hold. V-gene and J-gene trimming of TCR beta chains was associated with a missense DCLRE1C variant in a later genetic analysis, and the association was replicated in an independent cohort. A further reported finding was that TCR beta sequences accurately predicted the HLA-A and HLA-B alleles for most subjects in the first cohort. While some public TCRs were present in many individuals, most TCR sequences turned up only very rarely across donors. In a later analysis, the rate of TCR association differed among HLA loci, with DRB1 alleles having the most associated TCRs and HLA-C alleles having the fewest. Because HLA typing was missing for some donors at each locus, association tests included only the typed subset. Linkage disequilibrium might explain the correlated functional status among segregating V segments, but an unknown experimental factor could not be excluded. A cluster of highly shared sequence variants was judged likely to represent a technical artifact of the sequencing pipeline. In an earlier analysis of approximately 600 of the donors, most TCR beta V segments were observed in productive rearrangements about 87% or about 30% of the time, broadly matching IMGT annotations. A later analysis associated 15,000 or so TCR beta sequences with specific HLA alleles at a false discovery rate of 0.05. In this cohort, only TCR beta chains were sequenced, and detectable features were limited by the absence of alpha or paired-chain data. Most CMV-associated TCR beta chains appeared to be HLA-restricted in a later analysis, and the HLA associations seemed to be driven largely by CMV exposure. In vitro tests confirmed that a few of the cytomegalovirus-associated TCR beta chains recognize cytomegalovirus antigens. In a later analysis, HLA-associated TCR beta chains showed more clonal expansion and lower generation probabilities than non-associated chains that were equally common.

A remark on this clone: Its antigen has not been determined. The sample holds no much larger clone one base away, and base qualities are not on file.

The CDR3 runs 11 residues from the cysteine to the phenylalanine. Only the CDR3 DNA is retained, 33 bases long and in frame from the first base. CDR1 and CDR2 (GTSNPN, SVGIG) derive from the germline V gene (reference sequence). The V and J ends are trimmed by 0 bases and 6 bases, leaving 6 bases between them. The cohort consisted of hundreds of healthy bone marrow donors. All cohort members were sampled while nominally healthy, although unrecorded immune exposures were likely present. The donor was CMV seropositive and belonged to the group of about 290 seropositive cohort members. Each donor provided a peripheral blood sample, and peripheral blood mononuclear cells were used for TCR beta sequencing. The Qiagen DNeasy Blood Extraction Kit was used to extract genomic DNA from the blood cell samples. Libraries were made using the immunoSEQ multiplex PCR assay. For the multiplex PCR, a mixture combining 60 forward primers for TCR Vbeta segments and 13 reverse primers for TCR Jbeta segments was used. The CDR3 region of rearranged TCR beta genes was amplified from genomic DNA by a multiplex PCR assay. On the Illumina HiSeq System, the amplified TCR beta libraries were sequenced as 87-base-pair reads. Regarding the original processing steps: In a later analysis, some 80 million unique TCR beta chains were counted across the approximately 640 repertoires, and about 9.9 million of these chains were shared by at least two donors. Raw reads were error-corrected and collapsed into unique sequences with a nearest-neighbor algorithm that merged closely related sequences to remove PCR and sequencing errors. To assign V, D and J gene segments, CDR3 sequences were aligned to IMGT reference sequences. For a sequence to be retained, a match of at least six nucleotides was required to both a V gene segment and a J gene segment. A rearrangement was called productive if the CDR3 had no stop codons and remained in frame with V and J, and every other rearrangement was called non-productive. CDR3 was defined by IMGT convention, running from the second conserved V-encoded cysteine to the conserved J-encoded phenylalanine. Sequences without an unambiguous match to a single V gene segment were excluded from the earlier analysis of about 640 of the donors. An earlier analysis of almost 600 of the donors classified V segments as functional when productive rearrangements were above 56.7% and as segregating when the standard deviation between donors was above 5%. A statistical classification framework was built for diagnosing cytomegalovirus status from the catalog of TCR beta chain sequences. In a later analysis, V and J genes were assigned by comparing TCR nucleotide sequences against IMGT/GENE-DB human TR gene sequences. Using the TCRdist pipeline, a later analysis assigned CDR3 sequences along with most-parsimonious VDJ recombination scenarios. In a later analysis, each TCR beta chain was defined by its CDR3 amino acid sequence together with its V-gene family, and reads lacking a unique V-gene family were excluded. To address suspected cross-contamination and a sequencing artifact, a later analysis removed some 620 highly shared, low-generation-probability nucleotide sequences. In a later analysis, a clonal expansion index was calculated for each public chain from normalized within-repertoire ranks of inferred template counts. A later analysis computed generation probabilities with a VDJ recombination model fitted to out-of-frame rearrangements, and checked the results against IGoR. In a later analysis, hypergeometric tests were used to score TCR-TCR, TCR-HLA and TCR-CMV co-occurrence, with a repertoire-size bias correction applied to TCR pairs. A later analysis estimated false discovery rates by permuting HLA or CMV assignments 20 times. In a later analysis, co-occurring TCRs were grouped using DBSCAN, with TCRdist sequence similarity added in when clustering inside HLA-allele-positive subsets. For co-occurrence clustering, repertoires with fewer than 30,000 or more than 120,000 public chains were excluded, along with about five repertoires with anomalous nucleotide sharing. TCRdb obtained this table from immuneACCESS and retained in-frame rearrangements with V and J assigned. These tables miss some clones; where compared with another copy, unresolved V genes account for less than half of the shortfall, and the remainder is unexplained. The V and J calls and clone size were taken over from that table, and D and trimming were inferred from the DNA. The sample profile shows about 82,000 clones; less than 80% of them were found once. The ten largest clonotypes hold 20% to 25% of the sample.

This TCR was recovered from a woman between 45 and 60 years old in good health and CMV-seropositive. Sequenced input: PBMCs. The chain joins TRBV30 to TRBJ2-7, with no confidently assigned D gene. The DNA is as follows: TGTGCCTGGAGTGTAACGGGCGAGCAGTACTTC. This codes for CAWSVTGEQYF.